Following are 27 T cell receptor beta chains from one sample sequenced in a study of cytomegalovirus exposure and HLA in healthy donors. Amplification used 60 Vbeta primers and 13 Jbeta primers. The assay was immunoSEQ multiplex PCR, and TCRdb's table has in-frame clones only and misses some. Altogether 85,000 to 95,000 clones are present, 70% to 80% being singletons, with the ten largest covering about a fifth. Sequenced material: PBMCs. The receptors were gathered from a young man in good health and CMV-seropositive.

The chain links TRBV6-1 to TRBJ2-1, with 11 bases matching TRBD2. CDR1 is MNHNS and CDR2 is SASEGT in the germline V gene. This CDR3 has 15 amino acids. The junction had 6 bases not matched to a gene; V was cut back by 5 bases and J by 6 bases. The CDR3, as DNA: TGTGCCAGCAGTACGCCCGGGACTAGCGGCAATGAGCAGTTCTTC. Protein product: CASSTPGTSGNEQFF.

CDR3 loop: CASSFQSSGAVNTGELFF. CDR3 bases: TGTGCCAGCAGCTTTCAGTCTAGCGGGGCTGTTAACACCGGGGAGCTGTTTTTT. The chain employs TRBV7-6 and TRBJ2-2, with TRBD2 matching over 9 bases. CDR3 length: 18 residues. From germline, CDR1 is SGHVS and CDR2 FNYEAQ. V dropped 3 bases and J dropped 2; count of bases not matched to a gene: 10.

This sequence joins TRBV5-4 and TRBJ2-2; D is unclear. Per the germline V gene, CDR1 is SGHNT and CDR2 is YYREEE (reference sequence). The CDR3 has 14 amino acids. The V and J ends lost 3 bases and 2 bases respectively, with 8 bases between them. CDR3 nucleotides: TGTGCCAGCAGCTCAACAGCAAACACCGGGGAGCTGTTTTTT. It specifies CASSSTANTGELFF. Drawing the rest from reference TRBV5-4 and TRBJ2-2, the complete variable domain is ETGVTQSPTHLIKTRGQQVTLRCSSQSGHNTVSWYQQALGQGPQFIFQYYREEENGRGNFPPRFSGLQFPNYSSELNVNALELDDSALYLCASSSTANTGELFFGEGSRLTVL.

The genes are TRBV6-5 and TRBJ1-1, with 8 positions matching TRBD1. Germline CDR1 is MNHEY and CDR2 is SVGAGI. CDR3 length: 16 amino acids. V trimming: 2 bases; J trimming: 0 bases; junction bases outside the gene matches: 5. The CDR3 spells CASSYRDRLMNTEAFF. DNA of the CDR3: TGTGCCAGCAGTTACCGGGACAGGCTTATGAACACTGAAGCTTTCTTT.

The rearrangement links TRBV16 to TRBJ2-1; 10 nucleotides line up with TRBD2. Trimming removed 6 bases from V and 0 bases from J; junction bases left unmatched: 2. Germline values: CDR1 KGHSY, CDR2 FQNENV. CDR3 size: 15 residues. This chain's CDR3 is CASSPSGSSYNEQFF. The CDR3, as DNA: TGTGCCAGCAGTCCTAGCGGGAGCTCCTACAATGAGCAGTTCTTC.

This clone appeared a single time. The V gene is TRBV7-7, the J gene TRBJ2-5, with 8 bases identical to TRBD2. Per germline, CDR1 SSHAT and CDR2 FNYEAQ (reference sequence). V lost 1 base and J lost 7; bases outside the gene matches: 11. There are 16 residues in the CDR3. The CDR3 reads CASSLDRAGGGGTQYF. DNA for the CDR3: TGTGCCAGCAGCTTAGACAGGGCGGGAGGAGGTGGGACCCAGTACTTC.

The chain carries TRBV30 and TRBJ1-1; no clear D gene. The CDR3 is 13 residues long. V shed 0 bases and J shed 4 bases, with 9 bases lying between them. CDR1 is GTSNPN and CDR2 is SVGIG in the germline V gene (reference sequence). The CDR3 nucleotides are TGTGCCTGGAGTGTGTCTGTGAGCACTGAAGCTTTCTTT. The encoded protein is CAWSVSVSTEAFF.

The chain is built from TRBV5-1 and TRBJ2-1; TRBD2 matches at 9 bases. This CDR3 is 18 amino acids long. Germline lookup yields CDR1 SGHRS and CDR2 YFSETQ. V lost 3 bases and J lost 0; bases outside the gene matches: 10. CDR3 amino acids: CASSSQPSGGSSYNEQFF. Here the CDR3 DNA reads TGCGCCAGCAGCTCCCAGCCCAGCGGGGGGTCCTCCTACAATGAGCAGTTCTTC. Full variable domain (remainder filled in from reference TRBV5-1 and TRBJ2-1): KAGVTQTPRYLIKTRGQQVTLSCSPISGHRSVSWYQQTPGQGLQFLFEYFSETQRNKGNFPGRFSGRQFSNSRSEMNVSTLELGDSALYLCASSSQPSGGSSYNEQFFGPGTRLTVL.

The gene calls are TRBV9 and TRBJ1-1; D unclear. V was clipped by 0 bases and J by 5 bases, with 8 bases between them. Germline CDR1 is SGDLS and CDR2 is YYNGEE. CDR3 length equals 13 residues. Written as DNA, the CDR3 is TGTGCCAGCAGCGTAGGGTACCAGACTGAAGCTTTCTTT. Residues: CASSVGYQTEAFF. The entire variable domain, with the rest obtained from reference TRBV9 and TRBJ1-1, is as follows: DSGVTQTPKHLITATGQRVTLRCSPRSGDLSVYWYQQSLDQGLQFLIQYYNGEERAKGNILERFSAQQFPDLHSELNLSSLELGDSALYFCASSVGYQTEAFFGQGTRLTVV.

The chain recombines TRBV7-9 with TRBJ2-5; maybe TRBD2 (7 bases). V was pared by 4 bases and J by 4 bases, with 16 bases between. The CDR3 spans 15 residues. Germline CDR1 and CDR2: SEHNR and FQNEAQ (reference sequence). The CDR3 DNA reads TGTGCCAGCAGCTGGGGTGGGGGGGGCCGAGAGACCCAGTACTTC. Protein sequence: CASSWGGGGRETQYF.

The rearrangement uses TRBV5-4 and TRBJ2-2, with D possibly matching TRBD2 (6 bases). The V gene lost 0 bases and the J gene lost 6 bases, with 18 bases spanning the gap. The CDR3 extends over 17 amino acids. CDR1 SGHNT and CDR2 YYREEE come from the germline V gene (reference sequence). CDR3 sequence: CASSLARGRLVPGELFF. As DNA, the CDR3 is TGTGCCAGCAGCTTGGCCCGAGGGAGGTTGGTCCCCGGGGAGCTGTTTTTT.

The rearrangement uses TRBV5-1 and TRBJ1-4; no firm D call. Germline CDR1 is SGHRS and CDR2 is YFSETQ. Deletions cut 4 bases from V and 0 bases from J, with 4 bases between. This CDR3 is built from 13 residues. DNA for the CDR3: TGCGCCAGCAGCCAGACAACTAATGAAAAACTGTTTTTT. It translates to CASSQTTNEKLFF.

The chain employs TRBV27 and TRBJ1-6; D uncertain. CDR3 size: 16 residues. Trimming stripped 3 bases from V and 7 bases from J, with 16 bases between. The germline gives CDR1 MNHEY, CDR2 SMNVEV (reference sequence). The chain's CDR3 is CASSFDGKYTNSPLHF. CDR3 sequence (DNA): TGTGCCAGCAGTTTTGACGGGAAGTATACCAATTCACCCCTCCACTTT.

A single count supports this clone. CDR3 amino acids: CASSLGLAVDTQYF. The CDR3 coding sequence is TGTGCCAGCAGCCTGGGACTAGCGGTCGATACGCAGTATTTT. This chain joins TRBV7-9 and TRBJ2-3, with 11 bases aligning to TRBD2. This CDR3 comprises 14 residues. Trimming removed 5 bases from V and 6 bases from J; junction bases left unmatched: 4. CDR1 is SEHNR, CDR2 FQNEAQ, per germline (reference sequence).

The gene calls are TRBV5-1 and TRBJ2-1; 10 bases line up with TRBD2. With 1 base clipped from V and 8 bases from J, the junction kept 6 bases outside the gene matches. This CDR3 region has 15 residues. CDR1 SGHRS and CDR2 YFSETQ come from the germline V gene. Here the CDR3 reads CASSLIQRGGDEQFF. The CDR3 nucleotides are TGCGCCAGCAGCTTGATACAGCGGGGGGGCGATGAGCAGTTCTTC.

The V and J genes are TRBV10-1 and TRBJ2-2; D not certain. There are 14 residues in the CDR3. Germline values: CDR1 WNHNN, CDR2 SYGVQD (reference sequence). The ends were cut back, 4 bases at V and 5 bases at J, with 11 bases in the middle. The CDR3, as DNA: TGCGCCAGCAGTGCGGGTGATGTGACCGGGGAGCTGTTTTTT. Its translation: CASSAGDVTGELFF.

CDR3: CASTFGGREGQPQHF. CDR3 bases: TGTGCCAGTACCTTCGGGGGCAGGGAGGGTCAGCCCCAGCATTTT. This sequence joins TRBV19 and TRBJ1-5, with D perhaps TRBD1 (6 bases). The CDR3 is 15 amino acids. Germline-derived CDR1 and CDR2 are LNHDA and SQIVND (reference sequence). Trimming shortened V by 7 bases and J by 6 bases, and 19 bases separated the two germline ends.

The V and J genes are TRBV20-1 and TRBJ1-1, with D unclear. The CDR3 loop spans 11 amino acids. The germline V and J ends were trimmed by 6 bases and 2 bases, with 7 bases remaining between them. Germline lookup yields CDR1 DFQATT and CDR2 SNEGSKA (reference sequence). CDR3 amino acids: CSAPYNTEAFF. In nucleotides, the CDR3 is TGCAGTGCCCCCTATAACACTGAAGCTTTCTTT.

The genes are TRBV30 and TRBJ2-1; 10 nucleotides align to TRBD2. J was trimmed by 3 bases and V by 2 bases; bases with no gene match: 4. This CDR3 contains 15 residues. Germline loops: CDR1 GTSNPN, CDR2 SVGIG (reference sequence). CDR3 in amino acids: CAWSSGRVRYNEQFF. The CDR3 nucleotides read TGTGCCTGGAGTAGCGGGAGGGTTCGCTACAATGAGCAGTTCTTC.

This sequence joins TRBV19 and TRBJ2-7; TRBD2 agrees at 12 bases. Germline loops: CDR1 LNHDA, CDR2 SQIVND (reference sequence). The CDR3 is 16 amino acids. The ends lost 6 bases at V and 7 bases at J; junction bases unmatched: 13. This CDR3 reads CASSPLTSGRPSEQYF. CDR3 DNA sequence: TGTGCCAGTAGCCCATTAACTAGCGGGAGGCCCTCGGAGCAGTACTTC. The entire variable domain, with the rest obtained from reference TRBV19 and TRBJ2-7, is as follows: DGGITQSPKYLFRKEGQNVTLSCEQNLNHDAMYWYRQDPGQGLRLIYYSQIVNDFQKGDIAEGYSVSREKKESFPLTVTSAQKNPTAFYLCASSPLTSGRPSEQYFGPGTRLTVT.

This clone came up once. The rearrangement uses TRBV4-1 and TRBJ2-7, with 10 bases identical to TRBD1. Germline assignment: CDR1 MGHRA and CDR2 YSYEKL. The CDR3 runs 17 residues. V lost 5 bases, J lost 3 bases, and 13 bases stayed unmatched. The CDR3 region is CASSARPGQGKVYEQYF. The CDR3 coding sequence is TGCGCCAGCAGCGCGCGTCCGGGACAGGGGAAGGTCTACGAGCAGTACTTC.

The gene calls are TRBV4-1 and TRBJ2-1, with 8 bases matching TRBD2. Trimming removed 2 bases from V and 6 bases from J; junction bases left unmatched: 3. CDR1 is MGHRA and CDR2 is YSYEKL in the germline V gene. The CDR3 runs to 14 residues. Here the CDR3 DNA reads TGCGCCAGCAGCCAATTCGGGGGGGCCAATGAGCAGTTCTTC. Protein product: CASSQFGGANEQFF.

As regards this clone: Germline and junction disagree at one end, which may indicate a read error. The V gene is TRBV4-2, the J gene TRBJ1-5; unclear D gene. This CDR3 has 15 amino acids. CDR1 LGHNA and CDR2 YNFKEQ come from the germline V gene. In DNA, the CDR3 is TGTGCCAGCAGCCAAGTGGGAGGTAGCCATCAGCCCCAGAATTTT. Translated: CASSQVGGSHQPQNF.

The V gene is TRBV19, the J gene TRBJ1-2; D may be TRBD1 (6 bases). The CDR3 is 14 amino acids. Trimming removed 0 bases from V and 6 bases from J, with 11 bases in between. CDR1 LNHDA and CDR2 SQIVND come from the germline V gene (reference sequence). CDR3 nucleotides: TGTGCCAGTAGTATAGAAGGGGGAAGTAATGGCTACACCTTC. Its protein product is CASSIEGGSNGYTF. Full variable domain (outside the CDR3, taken from reference TRBV19 and TRBJ1-2): DGGITQSPKYLFRKEGQNVTLSCEQNLNHDAMYWYRQDPGQGLRLIYYSQIVNDFQKGDIAEGYSVSREKKESFPLTVTSAQKNPTAFYLCASSIEGGSNGYTFGSGTRLTVV.

The CDR3: CASTPGFNEQFF. As DNA, the CDR3 is TGTGCCAGCACCCCAGGATTCAATGAGCAGTTCTTC. The chain joins TRBV28 to TRBJ2-1, with D hard to call. Germline CDR1 and CDR2: MDHEN and SYDVKM. This CDR3 is built from 12 residues. V was pared by 7 bases and J by 6 bases, with 10 bases between.

The chain is built from TRBV6-6 and TRBJ1-5; D unclear. The germline V gene encodes CDR1 MNHNY and CDR2 SVGAGI (reference sequence). CDR3 length equals 16 residues. V dropped 5 bases and J dropped 0 bases, with 14 bases sitting between them. This chain's CDR3 is CASSHDFTASNQPQHF. The CDR3 nucleotides read TGTGCCAGCAGTCATGATTTCACTGCTAGCAATCAGCCCCAGCATTTT.

The V call is TRBV9, the J call TRBJ2-2; D is unclear. Per the germline V gene, CDR1 is SGDLS and CDR2 is YYNGEE. Between the trimmed V and J ends, which lost 1 base and 5 bases, there was a span of 3 bases. The length of the CDR3 is 12 residues. The CDR3 loop reads CASSVTTGELFF. The CDR3 bases are TGTGCCAGCAGCGTAACAACCGGGGAGCTGTTTTTT.